These T cell receptor beta chains were read from a single sample in a study of T cell responses to AZD1222 COVID-19 vaccine. The assay was immunoSEQ multiplex PCR, and TCRdb's table has in-frame clones only and misses some. The sample has approximately 77,000 clones; approximately 85% are singletons. Here the sequenced sample was peripheral blood, taken 28 days after the second AZD1222 dose. Every receptor here comes from an adult who received the AZD1222 COVID-19 vaccine. The CDR3 runs from the conserved cysteine through the conserved F or W. D genes are given only for firm matches. Clone size is stated in some rows and not others, as once, few, many or a class when expanded.

d_call	clone_size	v_call	j_call	cdr3_length	cdr3_aa	cdr3_nt
NA	once	TRBV7-9	TRBJ1-1	14	CASSPSDRNTEAFF	TGTGCCAGCAGCCCGTCCGACCGAAACACTGAAGCTTTCTTT
NA	once	TRBV28	TRBJ1-2	12	CASSTVLSGYTF	TGTGCCAGCAGTACCGTCCTAAGTGGCTACACCTTC
TRBD1	NA	TRBV10-3	TRBJ2-7	12	CASGRQGYEQYF	TGTGCCAGTGGGCGACAGGGATATGAGCAGTACTTC
NA	NA	TRBV19	TRBJ2-3	14	CASTLRSKPDTQYF	TGTGCCAGTACCCTGAGGTCCAAGCCAGATACGCAGTATTTT
NA	NA	TRBV7-9	TRBJ1-2	15	CASSSDAQGSYGYTF	TGTGCCAGCAGCTCGGACGCACAGGGAAGCTATGGCTACACCTTC
NA	NA	TRBV19	TRBJ2-1	11	CASRSYNEQFF	TGTGCCAGCCGGAGCTACAATGAGCAGTTCTTC
TRBD2	NA	TRBV18	TRBJ2-1	14	CASSPPLAGYEQFF	TGTGCCAGCTCACCACCACTAGCGGGATATGAGCAGTTCTTC
NA	NA	TRBV4-3	TRBJ1-6	13	CASSLIEDSPLHF	TGCGCCAGCAGCCTCATTGAGGATTCACCCCTCCACTTT
NA	NA	TRBV19	TRBJ2-4	15	CASSSDWAEGNIQYF	TGTGCCAGTAGTTCAGACTGGGCTGAGGGGAACATTCAGTACTTC
NA	NA	TRBV19	TRBJ1-3	16	CASRSQDGSSGNTIYF	TGTGCCAGTAGATCTCAAGACGGCAGCTCTGGAAACACCATATATTTT
NA	NA	TRBV4-2	TRBJ1-6	14	CASSQERGDSPLHF	TGTGCCAGCAGCCAAGAGCGAGGGGATTCACCCCTCCACTTT
NA	many	TRBV2	TRBJ1-6	16	CASSPFFISYNSPLHF	TGTGCCAGCTCACCATTCTTTATCTCCTATAATTCACCCCTCCACTTT
NA	NA	TRBV5-5	TRBJ1-2	16	CASSLGPSRGDYGYTF	TGTGCCAGCAGCTTAGGTCCGAGCCGGGGGGACTATGGCTACACCTTC
TRBD2	NA	TRBV24-1	TRBJ2-3	16	CATSEQQREDSDTQYF	TGTGCCACCAGTGAACAACAGCGGGAGGACTCAGATACGCAGTATTTT
TRBD1	NA	TRBV7-2	TRBJ2-3	17	CASSLFPGGQGSDTQYF	TGTGCCAGCAGCCTATTCCCCGGGGGACAGGGATCAGATACGCAGTATTTT
TRBD1	NA	TRBV6-2/TRBV6-3	TRBJ1-2	13	CASSYSTGDGYTF	TGTGCCAGCAGTTACTCAACAGGGGATGGCTACACCTTC
TRBD2	NA	TRBV6-5	TRBJ2-7	13	CASAPGGSYEQYF	TGTGCCAGCGCCCCCGGCGGGAGCTACGAGCAGTACTTC
NA	NA	TRBV19	TRBJ1-5	18	CASIPKVRASYSNQPQHF	TGTGCCAGTATCCCTAAGGTCCGGGCCTCTTATAGCAATCAGCCCCAGCATTTT
TRBD1	NA	TRBV9	TRBJ1-2	15	CASSAQTGSNHGYTF	TGTGCCAGCAGCGCGCAGACAGGGAGTAACCATGGCTACACCTTC
NA	NA	TRBV2	TRBJ1-6	15	CASSWQAGDNSPLHF	TGTGCCAGCAGTTGGCAGGCAGGTGATAATTCACCCCTCCACTTT
TRBD1	NA	TRBV4-3	TRBJ2-7	14	CASSPGTGKYEQYF	TGCGCCAGCAGCCCCGGGACAGGGAAATACGAGCAGTACTTC
NA	NA	TRBV5-4	TRBJ1-4	15	CASSSTGSANEKLFF	TGTGCCAGCAGCTCCACGGGATCAGCGAATGAAAAACTGTTTTTT
TRBD1	once	TRBV3-1/TRBV3-2	TRBJ1-1	11	CASSEDRETFF	TGTGCCAGCAGCGAGGACAGGGAGACTTTCTTT
NA	NA	TRBV19	TRBJ2-5	16	CASSMPVTVNQETQYF	TGTGCCAGTAGTATGCCCGTGACAGTGAATCAAGAGACCCAGTACTTC
TRBD1	NA	TRBV28	TRBJ1-2	15	CASSKKDRPFYGYTF	TGTGCCAGCAGTAAAAAGGACAGGCCCTTCTATGGCTACACCTTC
NA	NA	TRBV27	TRBJ2-5	17	CASSSSRRGVFQETQYF	TGTGCCAGCAGTTCATCTCGAAGGGGGGTGTTCCAAGAGACCCAGTACTTC
TRBD1	NA	TRBV19	TRBJ2-3	14	CASSTQGATDTQYF	TGTGCCAGTAGTACCCAGGGGGCCACAGATACGCAGTATTTT
NA	NA	TRBV19	TRBJ2-2	13	CASSIVPSRELFF	TGTGCCAGTAGTATAGTGCCTAGCCGGGAGCTGTTTTTT
NA	NA	TRBV28	TRBJ1-1	14	CASTGVPMNTEAFF	TGTGCCAGCACGGGGGTCCCCATGAACACTGAAGCTTTCTTT
NA	once	TRBV15	TRBJ1-1	14	CATSRDLRVTEAFF	TGTGCCACCAGCAGAGATCTAAGGGTCACTGAAGCTTTCTTT
NA	NA	TRBV30	TRBJ1-1	12	CAWSVRGTEAFF	TGTGCCTGGAGTGTTAGGGGAACTGAAGCTTTCTTT
TRBD1	few	TRBV7-9	TRBJ2-7	15	CASSLAGQGAYEQYF	TGTGCCAGCAGCTTAGCGGGACAGGGGGCCTACGAGCAGTACTTC
NA	NA	TRBV6-2/TRBV6-3	TRBJ1-1	16	CASSSDNLLMNTEAFF	TGTGCCAGCAGTTCCGACAACCTCTTAATGAACACTGAAGCTTTCTTT
NA	few	TRBV30	TRBJ1-5	14	CAWSGNRDNQPQHF	TGTGCCTGGAGCGGGAACCGAGACAATCAGCCCCAGCATTTT
NA	NA	TRBV30	TRBJ1-5	16	CAWSADLVIGNQPQHF	TGTGCCTGGAGTGCTGATCTTGTTATCGGCAATCAGCCCCAGCATTTT
TRBD1	once	TRBV30	TRBJ2-2	15	CAWSVGDRNTGELFF	TGTGCCTGGAGTGTGGGGGACAGGAACACCGGGGAGCTGTTTTTT
TRBD1	NA	TRBV11-2	TRBJ1-4	15	CASSFLGGTAEKLFF	TGTGCCAGCAGCTTTTTGGGGGGGACAGCTGAAAAACTGTTTTTT
NA	NA	TRBV13	TRBJ2-2	16	CASSLGGLLRTGELFF	TGTGCCAGCAGCTTAGGCGGCCTCCTGAGGACCGGGGAGCTGTTTTTT
NA	NA	TRBV5-1	TRBJ1-1	14	CASSLDNTGTEAFF	TGCGCCAGCAGCTTGGATAATACTGGCACTGAAGCTTTCTTT
NA	once	TRBV19	TRBJ2-5	14	CASSIVGAGETQYF	TGTGCCAGTAGTATAGTGGGGGCCGGGGAGACCCAGTACTTC
NA	NA	TRBV5-1	TRBJ1-1	14	CASSFTTDNTEAFF	TGCGCCAGCAGCTTCACGACAGACAACACTGAAGCTTTCTTT
NA	NA	TRBV28	TRBJ1-4	15	CASSSPPGLNEKLFF	TGTGCCAGCAGTTCCCCCCCGGGACTTAATGAAAAACTGTTTTTT
NA	NA	TRBV15	TRBJ1-5	15	CATSRRTASNQPQHF	TGTGCCACCAGCAGAAGAACTGCGAGCAATCAGCCCCAGCATTTT
NA	NA	TRBV19	TRBJ1-1	13	CASRPRMNTEAFF	TGTGCCAGTAGACCGAGGATGAACACTGAAGCTTTCTTT
NA	once	TRBV19	TRBJ1-2	17	CASSIDASRGLSYGYTF	TGTGCCAGTAGTATAGATGCCTCGCGGGGGCTGAGCTATGGCTACACCTTC
NA	NA	TRBV15	TRBJ1-4	13	CATSRWGGEKLFF	TGTGCCACCAGCAGATGGGGTGGTGAAAAACTGTTTTTT
NA	NA	TRBV2	TRBJ1-5	13	CASSDSGAGSQHF	TGTGCCAGCAGTGATAGTGGGGCTGGGTCCCAGCATTTT
NA	few	TRBV4-1	TRBJ1-4	15	CASSPIQGLGEKLFF	TGCGCCAGCAGCCCTATACAGGGACTCGGTGAAAAACTGTTTTTT
NA	few	TRBV19	TRBJ1-5	18	CATSRFSRGDGGNQPQHF	TGTGCCACGAGCCGGTTCTCCCGTGGAGACGGAGGCAATCAGCCCCAGCATTTT
NA	NA	TRBV15	TRBJ1-2	15	CATSRELSFNYGYTF	TGTGCCACCAGCAGAGAATTATCCTTTAACTATGGCTACACCTTC
NA	once	TRBV6-2/TRBV6-3	TRBJ2-7	16	CASSYVWGDLSYEQYF	TGTGCCAGCAGTTACGTCTGGGGTGACCTTTCCTACGAGCAGTACTTC
NA	NA	TRBV28	TRBJ2-2	12	CASRKATGELFF	TGTGCCAGCAGGAAAGCAACCGGGGAGCTGTTTTTT
NA	NA	TRBV29-1	TRBJ2-7	12	CSAYIGSYEQYF	TGCAGCGCTTACATAGGATCCTACGAGCAGTACTTC
NA	NA	TRBV6-5	TRBJ1-3	10	CASKGNTIYF	TGTGCCAGCAAAGGGAACACCATATATTTT
TRBD2	NA	TRBV6-2/TRBV6-3	TRBJ2-1	13	CASSRSGINEQFF	TGTGCCAGCAGCCGAAGCGGGATCAATGAGCAGTTCTTC